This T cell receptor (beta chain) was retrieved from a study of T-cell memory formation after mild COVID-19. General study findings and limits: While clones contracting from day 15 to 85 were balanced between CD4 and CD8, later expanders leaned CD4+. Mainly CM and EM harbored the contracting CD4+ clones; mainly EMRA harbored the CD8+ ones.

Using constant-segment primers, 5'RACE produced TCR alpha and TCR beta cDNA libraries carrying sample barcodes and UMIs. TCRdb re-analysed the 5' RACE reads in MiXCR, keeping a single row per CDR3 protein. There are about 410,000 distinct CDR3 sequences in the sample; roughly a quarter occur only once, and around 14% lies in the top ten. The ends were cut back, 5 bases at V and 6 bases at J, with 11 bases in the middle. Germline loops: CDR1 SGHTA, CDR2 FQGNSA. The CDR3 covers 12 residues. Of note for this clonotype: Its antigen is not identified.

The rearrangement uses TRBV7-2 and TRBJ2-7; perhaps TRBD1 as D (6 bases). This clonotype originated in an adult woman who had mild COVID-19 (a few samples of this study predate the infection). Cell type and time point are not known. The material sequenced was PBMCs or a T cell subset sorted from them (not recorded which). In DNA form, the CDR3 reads TGTGCCAGCAGCCCCAGGGGCGGCGAGCAGTACTTC. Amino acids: CASSPRGGEQYF.